The rows below give T cell receptor beta chains drawn from one sample of a study of T-cell reconstitution after alpha-beta-depleted transplantation in children. TCRdb re-called the PCR reads through MiXCR, storing one row per CDR3 protein. The table shows roughly 200,000 distinct CDR3 sequences, with about a tenth occurring only once. This specimen consisted of PBMCs, obtained before TCRalphabeta/CD19-depleted stem cell transplant. Receptor source: a child under two years old with acute myeloid leukemia, due to receive a stem cell transplant. CDR3s include the opening cysteine and the closing phenylalanine or tryptophan. A D gene is named only where the DNA matches it firmly. Clone size appears in some rows only: once, few, many, or a class for an expanded clone.

V gene: TRBV7-6
J gene: TRBJ2-1
D gene: -
clone size: many
CDR3 protein: CASSMGTGPYNEQFF
CDR3 DNA: TGTGCCAGCAGCATGGGGACCGGCCCCTACAATGAGCAGTTCTTC

V gene: TRBV5-6
J gene: TRBJ2-2
D gene: -
clone size: many
CDR3 protein: CASSLDAGELFF
CDR3 DNA: TGTGCCAGCAGTCTAGACGCCGGGGAGCTGTTTTTT

V gene: TRBV12-3/TRBV12-4
J gene: TRBJ1-3
D gene: -
clone size: many
CDR3 protein: CASTSGGNTIYF
CDR3 DNA: TGTGCCAGCACCTCGGGGGGAAACACCATATATTTT

V gene: TRBV29-1
J gene: TRBJ2-1
D gene: -
clone size: few
CDR3 protein: CSVRGGEQFF
CDR3 DNA: TGCAGCGTCCGGGGCGGTGAGCAGTTCTTC

V gene: TRBV10-3
J gene: TRBJ2-7
D gene: TRBD2
clone size: many
CDR3 protein: CAINPGLASGEQYF
CDR3 DNA: TGTGCCATCAACCCGGGACTAGCGAGTGGGGAGCAGTACTTC

V gene: TRBV14
J gene: TRBJ1-5
D gene: -
clone size: many
CDR3 protein: CASRSSGGPTYGNQPQHF
CDR3 DNA: TGTGCCAGCCGATCATCTGGGGGCCCCACTTATGGCAATCAGCCCCAGCATTTT

V gene: TRBV29-1
J gene: TRBJ1-1
D gene: TRBD1
clone size: many
CDR3 protein: CSVTTGRETEAFF
CDR3 DNA: TGCAGCGTTACGACAGGGCGGGAGACTGAAGCTTTCTTT

V gene: TRBV29-1
J gene: TRBJ1-2
D gene: TRBD1
clone size: -
CDR3 protein: CSVTGQGRYGYTF
CDR3 DNA: TGCAGCGTAACCGGACAGGGGAGGTATGGCTACACCTTC

V gene: TRBV7-9
J gene: TRBJ2-1
D gene: TRBD1
clone size: -
CDR3 protein: CASSHNYRGNEQFF
CDR3 DNA: TGTGCCAGCAGCCATAATTACAGGGGCAATGAGCAGTTCTTC

V gene: TRBV5-1
J gene: TRBJ2-5
D gene: -
clone size: many
CDR3 protein: CASSLERVQETQYF
CDR3 DNA: TGCGCCAGCAGCTTGGAGAGGGTTCAAGAGACCCAGTACTTC

V gene: TRBV20-1
J gene: TRBJ1-1
D gene: -
clone size: many
CDR3 protein: CSAARTLNEAFF
CDR3 DNA: TGCAGTGCTGCCCGGACGCTTAATGAAGCTTTCTTT

V gene: TRBV25-1
J gene: TRBJ2-7
D gene: -
clone size: many
CDR3 protein: CASSRDISYEQYF
CDR3 DNA: TGTGCCAGCAGCCGGGACATTTCCTACGAGCAGTACTTC

V gene: TRBV7-8
J gene: TRBJ2-7
D gene: TRBD2
clone size: many
CDR3 protein: CASSVLAGRPLGQYF
CDR3 DNA: TGTGCCAGCAGCGTACTAGCGGGACGTCCCTTGGGGCAGTACTTC

V gene: TRBV7-9
J gene: TRBJ2-7
D gene: -
clone size: -
CDR3 protein: CASSPVAGRNEQYF
CDR3 DNA: TGTGCCAGCAGCCCGGTCGCGGGGCGGAACGAGCAGTACTTC

V gene: TRBV2
J gene: TRBJ2-5
D gene: -
clone size: few
CDR3 protein: CASSEALRGRGTQYF
CDR3 DNA: TGTGCCAGCAGTGAAGCGCTTCGGGGACGTGGGACCCAGTACTTC

V gene: TRBV20-1
J gene: TRBJ2-7
D gene: TRBD1
clone size: many
CDR3 protein: CSAKSGTDTLQQYF
CDR3 DNA: TGCAGTGCCAAGTCCGGGACAGACACTCTACAGCAGTACTTC

V gene: TRBV11-2
J gene: TRBJ1-1
D gene: -
clone size: -
CDR3 protein: CASIIRGGGTEAFF
CDR3 DNA: TGTGCCAGCATCATCCGGGGGGGTGGCACTGAAGCTTTCTTT

V gene: TRBV20-1
J gene: TRBJ2-5
D gene: -
clone size: many
CDR3 protein: CSAPGDQETQYF
CDR3 DNA: TGCAGTGCTCCGGGGGACCAAGAGACCCAGTACTTC

V gene: TRBV5-6
J gene: TRBJ2-4
D gene: -
clone size: many
CDR3 protein: CASSSGWNIQYF
CDR3 DNA: TGTGCCAGCAGCTCTGGATGGAACATTCAGTACTTC

V gene: TRBV20-1
J gene: TRBJ2-5
D gene: TRBD2
clone size: many
CDR3 protein: CSEVSGTSGSGETQYF
CDR3 DNA: TGCAGTGAAGTTAGCGGGACTAGCGGGAGTGGGGAGACCCAGTACTTC

V gene: TRBV6-2/TRBV6-3
J gene: TRBJ2-5
D gene: -
clone size: many
CDR3 protein: CASSLSDYQETQYF
CDR3 DNA: TGTGCCAGCAGCCTATCGGACTACCAAGAGACCCAGTACTTC

V gene: TRBV24-1
J gene: TRBJ2-1
D gene: TRBD2
clone size: many
CDR3 protein: CATSDSGRGIGLAGALYNEQFF
CDR3 DNA: TGTGCCACCAGTGATTCAGGCCGGGGGATTGGACTAGCGGGGGCCTTATACAATGAGCAGTTCTTC

V gene: TRBV25-1
J gene: TRBJ2-3
D gene: TRBD1
clone size: many
CDR3 protein: CASSEFRDSFTDTQYF
CDR3 DNA: TGTGCCAGCAGTGAATTCCGGGACAGCTTCACAGATACGCAGTATTTT

V gene: TRBV18
J gene: TRBJ2-1
D gene: TRBD2
clone size: many
CDR3 protein: CASSPGPSGSLYNEQFF
CDR3 DNA: TGTGCCAGCTCACCGGGACCTAGCGGGAGTCTTTACAATGAGCAGTTCTTC

V gene: TRBV15
J gene: TRBJ1-5
D gene: TRBD1
clone size: many
CDR3 protein: CATSPRTGVINQPQHF
CDR3 DNA: TGTGCCACCAGCCCACGGACAGGGGTCATCAATCAGCCCCAGCATTTT

V gene: TRBV29-1
J gene: TRBJ2-1
D gene: -
clone size: many
CDR3 protein: CSVVQWPYNEQFF
CDR3 DNA: TGCAGCGTTGTTCAGTGGCCCTACAATGAGCAGTTCTTC

V gene: TRBV20-1
J gene: TRBJ2-1
D gene: TRBD1
clone size: many
CDR3 protein: CSAPTGSSYNEQFF
CDR3 DNA: TGCAGTGCTCCGACAGGGTCCTCCTACAATGAGCAGTTCTTC

V gene: TRBV9
J gene: TRBJ2-2
D gene: TRBD2
clone size: many
CDR3 protein: CASSVEGLNTGELFF
CDR3 DNA: TGTGCCAGCAGCGTAGAGGGACTAAACACCGGGGAGCTGTTTTTT

V gene: TRBV15
J gene: TRBJ2-1
D gene: TRBD2
clone size: many
CDR3 protein: CATSRDGGSYNEQFF
CDR3 DNA: TGTGCCACCAGCAGAGACGGGGGGTCCTACAATGAGCAGTTCTTC

V gene: TRBV25-1
J gene: TRBJ2-1
D gene: TRBD2
clone size: many
CDR3 protein: CASSGLAGGPAEQFF
CDR3 DNA: TGTGCCAGCAGTGGACTAGCGGGAGGTCCCGCGGAGCAGTTCTTC

V gene: TRBV30
J gene: TRBJ1-5
D gene: TRBD1
clone size: -
CDR3 protein: CAWSQTGRPDQHF
CDR3 DNA: TGTGCCTGGAGTCAGACAGGGAGACCCGACCAGCATTTT

V gene: TRBV7-2
J gene: TRBJ2-3
D gene: TRBD2
clone size: many
CDR3 protein: CASSLGSGITDTQYF
CDR3 DNA: TGTGCCAGCAGCTTAGGTAGCGGGATCACAGATACGCAGTATTTT

V gene: TRBV4-3
J gene: TRBJ2-1
D gene: TRBD2
clone size: many
CDR3 protein: CASSRTSSYNEQFF
CDR3 DNA: TGCGCCAGCAGCCGGACTAGCTCCTACAATGAGCAGTTCTTC

V gene: TRBV28
J gene: TRBJ1-2
D gene: -
clone size: many
CDR3 protein: CASSLPGVYGYTF
CDR3 DNA: TGTGCCAGCAGTTTGCCAGGGGTCTATGGCTACACCTTC

V gene: TRBV4-1
J gene: TRBJ2-1
D gene: TRBD2
clone size: many
CDR3 protein: CASSQDWLAAISSYNEQFF
CDR3 DNA: TGCGCCAGCAGCCAAGATTGGCTAGCGGCCATTAGCTCCTACAATGAGCAGTTCTTC

V gene: TRBV11-3
J gene: TRBJ2-5
D gene: TRBD2
clone size: many
CDR3 protein: CASSSGTSGSIETQYF
CDR3 DNA: TGTGCCAGCAGCTCAGGGACTAGCGGGAGTATCGAGACCCAGTACTTC

V gene: TRBV3-1
J gene: TRBJ2-1
D gene: TRBD2
clone size: many
CDR3 protein: CASSPQWGTSGSNEQFF
CDR3 DNA: TGTGCCAGCAGCCCCCAGTGGGGGACTAGCGGGAGCAATGAGCAGTTCTTC

V gene: TRBV28
J gene: TRBJ1-1
D gene: TRBD1
clone size: many
CDR3 protein: CASSLRDRAIEAFF
CDR3 DNA: TGTGCCAGCAGCTTACGGGACAGAGCAATTGAAGCTTTCTTT

V gene: TRBV21-1
J gene: TRBJ2-1
D gene: -
clone size: many
CDR3 protein: CANRLAGGPVVLWSSYNEQFF
CDR3 DNA: TGTGCCAACCGACTAGCGGGAGGCCCAGTCGTACTCTGGAGCTCCTACAATGAGCAGTTCTTC